This T cell receptor (beta chain) was retrieved from a study of T cells in Graves' hyperthyroidism and ophthalmopathy. The table lists this clonotype with many counts. Patients aged 18 to 65 had newly diagnosed hyperthyroidism lasting under 2 months. The investigators amplified TCR beta CDR3 regions from RNA transcripts. TCR CDR3 regions were first amplified by RT-PCR with HTBI primers. TCRdb ran MiXCR on the multiplex PCR reads and lists one entry per CDR3 protein. The sample has fewer than 900,000 distinct CDR3 sequences, over 15% seen once; the top ten hold over 7.5%. CDR1 and CDR2 from the germline V gene are KGHSH and LQKENI. V was trimmed by 6 bases and J by 2 bases, leaving 11 bases between them. The CDR3 covers 15 residues.

Sequenced material: blood. The receptor's source is a man aged 18 to 30 with Graves' hyperthyroidism. The chain combines TRBV18 with TRBJ2-6; D may be TRBD2 (6 bases). CDR3 amino acids: CASSRRDPGANVLTF. CDR3 bases: TGTGCCAGCTCTCGGAGGGATCCTGGGGCCAACGTCCTGACTTTC.